The clone carrying this TCR beta chain has only a few counts. This sample stems from a study of blood T cell repertoires in COVID-19. At the level of the study: Two negative PCRs, clearance, or symptom resolution characterized the recovered Cohort 3 donors.

TCRdb's table, derived via immunoSEQ multiplex PCR, lists solely in-frame clones and lacks some. The sample yields about 210,000 clones, 87% seen once. V dropped 6 bases and J dropped 2 bases, with 17 bases sitting between them. Germline V gives CDR1 MDHEN, CDR2 SYDVKM. The CDR3 consists of 15 residues. The sequence was collected from a man younger than 45 in a cohort exposed to, infected with or recovered from COVID-19 (not recorded which). This chain connects TRBV28 to TRBJ2-7; D perhaps matches TRBD1 (6 bases). The sequenced material came from PBMCs or T cells enriched from blood (not recorded which). CDR3 sequence (DNA): TGTGCCAGCAGCATCGGCAGACAGGTAACCTACGAGCAGTACTTC. Protein sequence: CASSIGRQVTYEQYF.